Following are 11 T cell receptor beta chains from one sample sequenced in a study of CD8 T cells in Susac syndrome. An amount of RNA that ranged from roughly 0.5 to 1 ug was reverse transcribed with random hexamers. TCRdb re-called the immunoSEQ multiplex PCR reads with MiXCR, one entry per CDR3 protein. The sample consists of about 71,000 distinct CDR3 sequences, 93% of them appearing once. The sequenced material came from CD4+ T cells from PBMCs. All receptors come from a human donor with Susac syndrome.

This sequence joins TRBV7-2 and TRBJ2-7; no firm D call. The germline V gene encodes CDR1 SGHTA and CDR2 FQGNSA. CDR3 length equals 15 residues. The ends were cut back, 0 bases at V and 3 bases at J, with 12 bases in the middle. CDR3 nucleotides: TGTGCCAGCAGCTTAGCGCCAGCCTCCCACTACGAGCAGTACTTC. Translation: CASSLAPASHYEQYF.

The gene calls are TRBV28 and TRBJ1-6; the match to TRBD1 covers 7 bases. The CDR3 is 14 residues long. Per the germline V gene, CDR1 is MDHEN and CDR2 is SYDVKM. The junction had 4 bases not matched to a gene; V was cut back by 5 bases and J by 6 bases. CDR3 protein: CASSRQGFNSPLHF. The CDR3 DNA sequence: TGTGCCAGCAGTCGACAGGGATTTAATTCACCCCTCCACTTT.

The chain has TRBV4-3 and TRBJ1-6; 9 bases map to TRBD1. CDR1 and CDR2 from the germline V gene are LGHNA and YSLEER. The V and J ends lost 4 bases and 5 bases, in that order; junction bases with no gene match: 6. This CDR3 has 16 residues. The CDR3 is CASSLGTGNNNSPLHF. DNA of the CDR3: TGCGCCAGCAGCCTTGGGACAGGGAACAATAATTCACCCCTCCACTTT.

The chain uses TRBV11-3 and TRBJ1-1; no clear D gene. The CDR3 covers 15 residues. Germline V gene lookup returns CDR1 SGHNT and CDR2 YENEEA. Trimming removed 5 bases at V and 3 bases at J, with 16 bases between. CDR3 loop: CASSRSGPVDTEAFF. DNA for the CDR3: TGTGCCAGCAGCAGATCCGGCCCGGTGGACACTGAAGCTTTCTTT.

V gene TRBV9 combines with J gene TRBJ2-7; 8 bases align to TRBD2. This CDR3 has 13 amino acids. Trimming removed 3 bases from V and 4 bases from J; junction bases left unmatched: 3. CDR1 and CDR2 from the germline V gene are SGDLS and YYNGEE. CDR3 coding DNA: TGTGCCAGCAGCGACGGACTAGCTTACGAGCAGTACTTC. This encodes CASSDGLAYEQYF.

This sequence joins TRBV18 and TRBJ2-3; no clear D gene. Germline V gives CDR1 KGHSH, CDR2 LQKENI. Trimming pared 0 bases from V and 1 base from J, leaving 14 bases between. This CDR3 contains 17 residues. The CDR3 DNA is TGTGCCAGCTCACCACCGACTCGGGCAGGTGGCACAGATACGCAGTATTTT. It translates to CASSPPTRAGGTDTQYF.

The chain links TRBV30 to TRBJ1-6; no clear D gene. The V end was cut by 6 bases, the J end by 0 bases, with 12 bases between. Germline loops: CDR1 GTSNPN, CDR2 SVGIG (reference sequence). The CDR3 totals 15 residues. The CDR3 coding sequence is TGTGCCTGCACACCGCTCAGCTCCTATAATTCACCCCTCCACTTT. Amino acid sequence: CACTPLSSYNSPLHF.

The CDR3 spells CACFPGLAGHEQYF. CDR3 DNA sequence: TGTGCCTGTTTCCCGGGACTAGCGGGCCACGAGCAGTACTTC. The chain uses TRBV30 and TRBJ2-7, with 12 bases identical to TRBD2. The CDR3 totals 14 residues. CDR1 and CDR2 (germline): GTSNPN, SVGIG (reference sequence). Germline trimming cut 6 bases from V and 5 bases from J; bases unmatched to any gene: 8.

This clonotype appeared a single time. The chain employs TRBV28 and TRBJ1-6; 9 positions match TRBD1. Per germline, CDR1 MDHEN and CDR2 SYDVKM. This CDR3 contains 16 residues. V lost 5 bases and J lost 1; bases outside the gene matches: 3. The CDR3, as DNA: TGTGCCAGCAGTATGGACAGGGGATCCTATAATTCACCCCTCCACTTT. Amino acids: CASSMDRGSYNSPLHF.

The chain carries TRBV28 and TRBJ2-7; no definite D call. CDR3 length equals 12 residues. Trimming shortened V by 5 bases and J by 3 bases, and 8 bases separated the two germline ends. Germline CDR1 reads MDHEN; CDR2 reads SYDVKM. The CDR3 nucleotides read TGTGCCAGCAGTCTTCGCTACTACGAGCAGTACTTC. It is translated as CASSLRYYEQYF.

This clonotype was observed a single time. This chain joins TRBV7-3 and TRBJ2-3, with 10 nucleotides matching TRBD2. V shed 4 bases, J shed 6 bases, and the junction held 13 bases outside the gene matches. This CDR3 region has 17 residues. Germline values: CDR1 SGHTA, CDR2 FQGTGA. Here the CDR3 reads CASSYGPAGGPGDTQYF. The CDR3 nucleotides read TGTGCCAGCAGCTACGGCCCAGCGGGGGGGCCAGGGGATACGCAGTATTTT.